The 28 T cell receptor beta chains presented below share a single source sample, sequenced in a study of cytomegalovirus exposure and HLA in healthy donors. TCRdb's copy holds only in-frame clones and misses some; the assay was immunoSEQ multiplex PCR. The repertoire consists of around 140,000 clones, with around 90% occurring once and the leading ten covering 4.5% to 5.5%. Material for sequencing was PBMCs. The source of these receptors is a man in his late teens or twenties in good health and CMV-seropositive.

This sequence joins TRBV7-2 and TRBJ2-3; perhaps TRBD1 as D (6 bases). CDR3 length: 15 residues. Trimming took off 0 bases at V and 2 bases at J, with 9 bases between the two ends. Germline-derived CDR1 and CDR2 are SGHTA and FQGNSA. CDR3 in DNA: TGTGCCAGCAGCTTAGCACAGGGAGACACAGATACGCAGTATTTT. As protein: CASSLAQGDTDTQYF.

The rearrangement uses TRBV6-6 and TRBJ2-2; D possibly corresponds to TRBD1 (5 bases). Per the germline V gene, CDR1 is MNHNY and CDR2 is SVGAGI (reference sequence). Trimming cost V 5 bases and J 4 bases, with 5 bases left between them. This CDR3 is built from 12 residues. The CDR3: CASSDSTGELFF. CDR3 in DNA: TGTGCCAGCAGTGACAGCACCGGGGAGCTGTTTTTT.

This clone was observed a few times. The DNA of the CDR3 is TGTGCCTGGAGTGATCGGGGTTACGAGCAGTACTTC. Its translation is CAWSDRGYEQYF. V usage is TRBV30 and J usage is TRBJ2-7, with D perhaps matching TRBD2 (5 bases). CDR3 length: 12 amino acids. V was trimmed by 1 base and J by 4 bases, leaving 8 bases between them. The germline V gene has CDR1 GTSNPN and CDR2 SVGIG (reference sequence).

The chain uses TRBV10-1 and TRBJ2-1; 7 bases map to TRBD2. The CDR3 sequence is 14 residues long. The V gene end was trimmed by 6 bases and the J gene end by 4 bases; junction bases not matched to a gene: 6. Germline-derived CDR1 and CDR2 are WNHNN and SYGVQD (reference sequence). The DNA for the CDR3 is TGCGCCAGCAGCGCCGGGACTACTTACAATGAGCAGTTCTTC. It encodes CASSAGTTYNEQFF.

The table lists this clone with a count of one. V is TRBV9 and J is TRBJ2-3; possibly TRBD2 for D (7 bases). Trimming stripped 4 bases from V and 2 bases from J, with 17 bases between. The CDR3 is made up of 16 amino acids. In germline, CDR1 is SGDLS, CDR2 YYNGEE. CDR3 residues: CASSSEGGGNTDTQYF. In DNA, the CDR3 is TGTGCCAGCAGCTCAGAGGGGGGGGGAAACACAGATACGCAGTATTTT.

CDR3 region: CASSSTYGGYSYEQYF. CDR3 sequence (DNA): TGTGCCAGTAGTTCAACTTACGGCGGATACTCCTACGAGCAGTACTTC. The J gene is TRBJ2-7, the V gene TRBV19, with D hard to call. Trimming took 5 bases from V and 0 from J, leaving 17 bases between them. Germline V CDR1 and CDR2: LNHDA, SQIVND (reference sequence). The CDR3 runs to 16 residues.

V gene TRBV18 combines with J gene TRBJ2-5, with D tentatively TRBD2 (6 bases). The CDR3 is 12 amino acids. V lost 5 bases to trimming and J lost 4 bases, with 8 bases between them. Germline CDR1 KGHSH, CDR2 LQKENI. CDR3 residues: CASSTSTETQYF. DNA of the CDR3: TGTGCCAGCTCAACTAGCACAGAGACCCAGTACTTC. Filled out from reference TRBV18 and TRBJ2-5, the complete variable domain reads NAGVMQNPRHLVRRRGQEARLRCSPMKGHSHVYWYRQLPEEGLKFMVYLQKENIIDESGMPKERFSAEFPKEGPSILRIQQVVRGDSAAYFCASSTSTETQYFGPGTRLLVL.

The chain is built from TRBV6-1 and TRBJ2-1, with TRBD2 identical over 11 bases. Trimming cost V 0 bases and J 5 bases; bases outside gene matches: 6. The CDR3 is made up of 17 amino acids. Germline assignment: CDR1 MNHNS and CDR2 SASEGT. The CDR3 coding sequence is TGTGCCAGCAGTGAAGCGTTACTAGCGGGGGTAAACAATGAGCAGTTCTTC. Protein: CASSEALLAGVNNEQFF.

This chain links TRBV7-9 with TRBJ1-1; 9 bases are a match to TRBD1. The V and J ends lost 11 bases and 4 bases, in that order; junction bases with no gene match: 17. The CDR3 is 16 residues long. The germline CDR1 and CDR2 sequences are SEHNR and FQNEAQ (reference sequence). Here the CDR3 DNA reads TGTGCCGGCGGCGGGGACAGGGCCGGGGTCGGCACTGAAGCTTTCTTT. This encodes CAGGGDRAGVGTEAFF.

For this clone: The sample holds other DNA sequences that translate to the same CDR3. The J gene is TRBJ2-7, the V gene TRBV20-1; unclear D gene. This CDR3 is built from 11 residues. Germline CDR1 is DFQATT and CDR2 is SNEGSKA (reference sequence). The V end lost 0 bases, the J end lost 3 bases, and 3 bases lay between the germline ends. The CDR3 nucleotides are TGCAGTGCTAGAGATCTCTACGAGCAGTACTTC. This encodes CSARDLYEQYF.

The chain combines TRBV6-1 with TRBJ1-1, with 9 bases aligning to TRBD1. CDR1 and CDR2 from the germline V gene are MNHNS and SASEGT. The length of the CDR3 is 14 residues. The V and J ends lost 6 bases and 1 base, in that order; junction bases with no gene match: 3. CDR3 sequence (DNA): TGTGCCAGCAGGAGGGGACAGGGGAACACTGAAGCTTTCTTT. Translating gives CASRRGQGNTEAFF.

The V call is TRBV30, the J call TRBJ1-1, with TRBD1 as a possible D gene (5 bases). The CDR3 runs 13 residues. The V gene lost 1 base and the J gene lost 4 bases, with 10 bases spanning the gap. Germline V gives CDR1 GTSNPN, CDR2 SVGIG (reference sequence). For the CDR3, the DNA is TGTGCCTGGAGTGGATCCGGGGGCACTGAAGCTTTCTTT. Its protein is CAWSGSGGTEAFF.

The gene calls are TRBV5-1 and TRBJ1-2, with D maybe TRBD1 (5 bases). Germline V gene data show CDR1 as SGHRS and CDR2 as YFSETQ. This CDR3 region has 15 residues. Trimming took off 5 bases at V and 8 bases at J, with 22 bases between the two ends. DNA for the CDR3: TGCGCCAGCAGTTCCGATGGGACCGGGAGATGGGGCTACACCTTC. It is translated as CASSSDGTGRWGYTF.

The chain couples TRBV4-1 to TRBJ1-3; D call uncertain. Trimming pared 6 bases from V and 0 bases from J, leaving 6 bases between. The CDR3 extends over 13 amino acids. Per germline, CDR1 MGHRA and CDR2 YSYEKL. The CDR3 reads CASRQTSGNTIYF. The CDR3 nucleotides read TGCGCCAGCAGACAGACCTCTGGAAACACCATATATTTT.

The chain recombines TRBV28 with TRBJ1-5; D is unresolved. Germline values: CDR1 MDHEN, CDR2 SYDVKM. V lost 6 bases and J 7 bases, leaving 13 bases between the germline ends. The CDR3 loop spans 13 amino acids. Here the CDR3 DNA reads TGTGCCAGCAGCACCCTCCCTCAGCAGCCCCAGCATTTT. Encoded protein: CASSTLPQQPQHF.

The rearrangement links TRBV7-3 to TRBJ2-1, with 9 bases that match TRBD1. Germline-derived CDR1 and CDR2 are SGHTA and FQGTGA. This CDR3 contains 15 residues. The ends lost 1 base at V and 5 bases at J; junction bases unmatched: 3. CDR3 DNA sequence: TGTGCCAGCAGCTTAAGTGGGACAGGGCACAATGAGCAGTTCTTC. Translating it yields CASSLSGTGHNEQFF.

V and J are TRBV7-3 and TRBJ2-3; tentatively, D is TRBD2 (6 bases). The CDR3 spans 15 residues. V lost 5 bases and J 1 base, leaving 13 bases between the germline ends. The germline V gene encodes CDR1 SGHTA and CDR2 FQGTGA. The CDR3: CASSPSGTRTDTQYF. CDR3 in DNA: TGTGCCAGCAGCCCCTCGGGGACTCGCACAGATACGCAGTATTTT.

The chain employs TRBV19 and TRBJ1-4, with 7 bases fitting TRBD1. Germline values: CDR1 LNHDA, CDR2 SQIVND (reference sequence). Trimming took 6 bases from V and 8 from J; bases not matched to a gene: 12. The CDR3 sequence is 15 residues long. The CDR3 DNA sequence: TGTGCCAGTAGCCCCTCCGGGACAGTGCGCGAAAAACTGTTTTTT. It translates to CASSPSGTVREKLFF.

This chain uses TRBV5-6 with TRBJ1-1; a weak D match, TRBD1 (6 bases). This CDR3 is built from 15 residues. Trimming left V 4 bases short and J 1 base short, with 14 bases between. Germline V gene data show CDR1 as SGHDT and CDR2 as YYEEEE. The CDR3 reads CASSLLDSPNTEAFF. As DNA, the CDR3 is TGTGCCAGCAGCCTTTTGGACAGCCCGAACACTGAAGCTTTCTTT.

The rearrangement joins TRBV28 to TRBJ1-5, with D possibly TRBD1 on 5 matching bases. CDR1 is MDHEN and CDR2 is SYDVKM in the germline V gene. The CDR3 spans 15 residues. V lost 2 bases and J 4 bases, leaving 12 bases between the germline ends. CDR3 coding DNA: TGTGCCAGCAGTTTAGCAGACAGAAGAAATCAGCCCCAGCATTTT. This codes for CASSLADRRNQPQHF.

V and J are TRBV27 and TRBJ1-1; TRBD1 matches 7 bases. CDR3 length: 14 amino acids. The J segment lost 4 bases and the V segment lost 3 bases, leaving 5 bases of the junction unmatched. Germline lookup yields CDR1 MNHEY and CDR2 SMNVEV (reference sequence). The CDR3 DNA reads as TGTGCCAGCAGTTTGGCAGGGGGTGGCACTGAAGCTTTCTTT. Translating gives CASSLAGGGTEAFF.

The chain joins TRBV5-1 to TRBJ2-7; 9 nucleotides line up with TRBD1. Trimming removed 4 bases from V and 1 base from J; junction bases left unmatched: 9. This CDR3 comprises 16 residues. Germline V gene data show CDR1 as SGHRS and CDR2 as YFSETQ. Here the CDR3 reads CASSPLGQGSSYEQYF. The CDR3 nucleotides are TGCGCCAGCAGCCCCTTGGGACAGGGCTCGTCCTACGAGCAGTACTTC.

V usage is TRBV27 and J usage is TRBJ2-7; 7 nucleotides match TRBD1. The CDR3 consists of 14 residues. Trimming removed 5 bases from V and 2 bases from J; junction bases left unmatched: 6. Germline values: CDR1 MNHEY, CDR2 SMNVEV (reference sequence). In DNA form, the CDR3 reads TGTGCCAGCAGTAACAGGGGACAGACCTACGAGCAGTACTTC. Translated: CASSNRGQTYEQYF.

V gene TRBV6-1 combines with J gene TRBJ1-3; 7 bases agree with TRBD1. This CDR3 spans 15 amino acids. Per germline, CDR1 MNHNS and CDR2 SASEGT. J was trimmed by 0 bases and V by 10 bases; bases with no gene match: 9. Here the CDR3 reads CATKGTELSGNTIYF. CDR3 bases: TGTGCCACCAAAGGGACAGAACTCTCTGGAAACACCATATATTTT.

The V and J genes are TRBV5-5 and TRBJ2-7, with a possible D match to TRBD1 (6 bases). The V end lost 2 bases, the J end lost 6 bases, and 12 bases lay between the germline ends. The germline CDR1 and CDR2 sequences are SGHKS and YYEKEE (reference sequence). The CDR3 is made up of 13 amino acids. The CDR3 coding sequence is TGTGCCAGCAGCTTAGGGACAATGGGCGAGCAGTACTTC. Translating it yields CASSLGTMGEQYF.

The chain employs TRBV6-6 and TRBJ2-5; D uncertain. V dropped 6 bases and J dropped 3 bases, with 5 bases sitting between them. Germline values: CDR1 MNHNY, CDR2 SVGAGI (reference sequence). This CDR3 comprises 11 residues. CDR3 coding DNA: TGTGCCAGCAGCCTTAAAGAGACCCAGTACTTC. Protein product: CASSLKETQYF.

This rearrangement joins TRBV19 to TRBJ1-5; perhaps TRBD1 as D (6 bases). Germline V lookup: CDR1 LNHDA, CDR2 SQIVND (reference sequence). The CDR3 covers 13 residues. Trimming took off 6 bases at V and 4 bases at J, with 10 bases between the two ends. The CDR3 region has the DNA TGTGCCAGTAGGAGCAGGGGAAATCAGCCCCAGCATTTT. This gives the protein CASRSRGNQPQHF.

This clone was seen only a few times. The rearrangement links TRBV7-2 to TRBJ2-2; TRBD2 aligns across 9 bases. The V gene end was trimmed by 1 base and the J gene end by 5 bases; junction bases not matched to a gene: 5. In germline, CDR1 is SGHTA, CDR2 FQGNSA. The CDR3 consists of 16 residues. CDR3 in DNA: TGTGCCAGCAGCTTAGTGGCGACTAGCGGAACCGGGGAGCTGTTTTTT. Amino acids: CASSLVATSGTGELFF. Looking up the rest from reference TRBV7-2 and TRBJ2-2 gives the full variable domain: GAGVSQSPSNKVTEKGKDVELRCDPISGHTALYWYRQSLGQGLEFLIYFQGNSAPDKSGLPSDRFSAERTGGSVSTLTIQRTQQEDSAVYLCASSLVATSGTGELFFGEGSRLTVL.